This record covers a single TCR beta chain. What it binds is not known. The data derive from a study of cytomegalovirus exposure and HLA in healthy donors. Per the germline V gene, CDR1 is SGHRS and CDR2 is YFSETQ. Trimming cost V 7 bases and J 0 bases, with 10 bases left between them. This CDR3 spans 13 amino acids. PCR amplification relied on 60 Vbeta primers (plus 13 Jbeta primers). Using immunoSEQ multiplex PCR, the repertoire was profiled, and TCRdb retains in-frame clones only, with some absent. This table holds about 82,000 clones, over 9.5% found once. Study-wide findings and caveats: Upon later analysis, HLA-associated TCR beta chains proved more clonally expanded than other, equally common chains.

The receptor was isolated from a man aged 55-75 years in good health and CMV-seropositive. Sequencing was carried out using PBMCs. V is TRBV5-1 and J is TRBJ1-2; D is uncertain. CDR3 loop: CASSPGANYGYTF. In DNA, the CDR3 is TGCGCCAGCTCTCCCGGGGCTAACTATGGCTACACCTTC.